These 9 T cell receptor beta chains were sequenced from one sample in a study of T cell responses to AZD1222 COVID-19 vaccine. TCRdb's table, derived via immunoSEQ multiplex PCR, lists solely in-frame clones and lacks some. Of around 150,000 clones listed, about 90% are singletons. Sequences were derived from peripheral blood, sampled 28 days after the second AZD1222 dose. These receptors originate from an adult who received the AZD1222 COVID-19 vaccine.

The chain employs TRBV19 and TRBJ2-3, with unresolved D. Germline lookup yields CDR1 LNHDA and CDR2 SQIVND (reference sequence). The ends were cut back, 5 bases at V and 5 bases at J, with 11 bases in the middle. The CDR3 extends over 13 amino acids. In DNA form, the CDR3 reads TGTGCCAGTAGTCCCTTTCTCGGAGATACGCAGTATTTT. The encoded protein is CASSPFLGDTQYF.

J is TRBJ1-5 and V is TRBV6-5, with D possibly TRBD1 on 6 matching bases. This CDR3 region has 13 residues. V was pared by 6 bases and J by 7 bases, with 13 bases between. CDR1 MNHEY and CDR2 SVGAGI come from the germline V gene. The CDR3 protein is CASSPQGPQPQHF. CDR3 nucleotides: TGTGCCAGCAGCCCACAGGGTCCACAGCCCCAGCATTTT.

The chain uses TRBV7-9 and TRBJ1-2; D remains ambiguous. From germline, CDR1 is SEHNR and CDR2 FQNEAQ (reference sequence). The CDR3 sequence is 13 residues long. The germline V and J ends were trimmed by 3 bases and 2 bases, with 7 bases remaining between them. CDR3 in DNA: TGTGCCAGCAGCTTGGTCGAGAACTATGGCTACACCTTC. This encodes CASSLVENYGYTF.

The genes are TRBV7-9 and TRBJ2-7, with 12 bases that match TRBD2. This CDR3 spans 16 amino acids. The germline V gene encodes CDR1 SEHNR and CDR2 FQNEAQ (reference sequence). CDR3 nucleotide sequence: TGTGTCAACCAGACTAGCGGGAGACTTTTGGCCTACGAGCAGTACTTC. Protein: CVNQTSGRLLAYEQYF.

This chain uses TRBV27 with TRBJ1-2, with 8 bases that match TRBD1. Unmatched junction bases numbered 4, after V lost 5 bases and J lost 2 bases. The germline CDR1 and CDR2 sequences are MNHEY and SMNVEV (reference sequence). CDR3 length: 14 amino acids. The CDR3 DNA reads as TGTGCCAGCAGTCCCCAGGGGGCCAACTATGGCTACACCTTC. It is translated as CASSPQGANYGYTF.

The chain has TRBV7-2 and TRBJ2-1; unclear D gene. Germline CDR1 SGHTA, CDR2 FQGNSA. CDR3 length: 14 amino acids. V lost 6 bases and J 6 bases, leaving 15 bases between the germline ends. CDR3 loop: CASSPEPRSNEQFF. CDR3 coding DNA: TGTGCCAGCAGTCCCGAACCTCGGAGCAATGAGCAGTTCTTC.

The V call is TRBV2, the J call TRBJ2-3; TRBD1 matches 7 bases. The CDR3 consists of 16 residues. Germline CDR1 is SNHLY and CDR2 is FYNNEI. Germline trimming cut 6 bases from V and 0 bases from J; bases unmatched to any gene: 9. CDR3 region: CASRVRQGASTDTQYF. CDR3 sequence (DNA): TGTGCCAGCAGGGTCAGACAGGGTGCTAGCACAGATACGCAGTATTTT.

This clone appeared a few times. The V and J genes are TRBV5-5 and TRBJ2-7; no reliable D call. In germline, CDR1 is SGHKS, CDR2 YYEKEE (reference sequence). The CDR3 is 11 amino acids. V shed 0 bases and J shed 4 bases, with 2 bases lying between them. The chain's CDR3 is CASSLGYEQYF. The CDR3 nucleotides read TGTGCCAGCAGCTTGGGGTACGAGCAGTACTTC.

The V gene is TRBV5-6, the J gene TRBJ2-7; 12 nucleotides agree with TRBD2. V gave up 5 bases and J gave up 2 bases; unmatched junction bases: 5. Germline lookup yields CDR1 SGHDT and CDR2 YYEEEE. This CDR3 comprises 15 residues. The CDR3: CASRSTSGGPYEQYF. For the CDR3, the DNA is TGTGCCAGCAGGTCCACTAGCGGGGGGCCCTACGAGCAGTACTTC.